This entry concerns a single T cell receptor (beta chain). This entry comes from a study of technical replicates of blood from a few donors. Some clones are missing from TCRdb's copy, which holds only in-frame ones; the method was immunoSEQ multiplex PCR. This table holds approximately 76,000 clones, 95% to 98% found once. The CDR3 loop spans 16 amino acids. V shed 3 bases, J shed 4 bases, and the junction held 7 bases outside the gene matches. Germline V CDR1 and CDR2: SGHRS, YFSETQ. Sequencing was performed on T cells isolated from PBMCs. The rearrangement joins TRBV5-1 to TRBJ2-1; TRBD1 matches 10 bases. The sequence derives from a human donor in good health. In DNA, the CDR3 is TGCGCCAGCAGCTCGCTAGGACAGGGGGGATACAATGAGCAGTTCTTC. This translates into CASSSLGQGGYNEQFF. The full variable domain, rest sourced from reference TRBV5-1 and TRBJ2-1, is KAGVTQTPRYLIKTRGQQVTLSCSPISGHRSVSWYQQTPGQGLQFLFEYFSETQRNKGNFPGRFSGRQFSNSRSEMNVSTLELGDSALYLCASSSLGQGGYNEQFFGPGTRLTVL.